These T cell receptor beta chains were read from a single sample in a study of shared clonotypes between healthy human individuals. Some clones are missing from TCRdb's copy, which holds only in-frame ones; the method was immunoSEQ multiplex PCR. Counted here are about 2 million clones, approximately 94% occurring once; the ten biggest clones make up under 1.5%. Source material: naive CD8+ T cells sorted from blood. These receptors all come from a man between 18 and 29 years old in good health. Both conserved end residues are part of each CDR3. Fields, in order: V gene, clone size, J gene, D gene, CDR3 DNA, CDR3 protein. A D gene is named only where the DNA matches it firmly. Clone size is not always given. Where it is, it says once, few, many or a class for expanded clones.

TRBV5-4,.,TRBJ2-3,.,TGTGCCAGCAGCTTCGAGGGGACCGGGGATACGCAGTATTTT,CASSFEGTGDTQYF
TRBV5-5,.,TRBJ2-7,.,TGTGCCAGCAGCTTGGCATCCTACGAGCAGTACTTC,CASSLASYEQYF
TRBV6-5,.,TRBJ2-7,TRBD2,TGTGCCAGCAGGCTTCAGCGGGAGTCCTACGAGCAGTACTTC,CASRLQRESYEQYF
TRBV13,.,TRBJ1-1,.,TGTGCCAGCAGGCCAGGGGTTTTCACTGAAGCTTTCTTT,CASRPGVFTEAFF
TRBV6-5,.,TRBJ1-1,.,TGTGCCAGCAGTTATAGTGGCACCGAGGGTGAAGCTTTCTTT,CASSYSGTEGEAFF
TRBV19,.,TRBJ1-4,TRBD1,TGTGCCAGTAGTTCCCGGGACAGAGGTGAAAAACTGTTTTTT,CASSSRDRGEKLFF
TRBV30,.,TRBJ2-7,.,TGTGCCTGGAGGTCCCCCATCGGTCACGAGCAGTACTTC,CAWRSPIGHEQYF
TRBV6-7,.,TRBJ2-5,TRBD1,TGTGCCAGCAGTGGGGGGACAGGGGCTAAGGAGGAGACCCAGTACTTC,CASSGGTGAKEETQYF
TRBV6-5,.,TRBJ1-1,.,TGTGCCAGCAGTTACGGGACCGATGGAAACACTGAAGCTTTCTTT,CASSYGTDGNTEAFF
TRBV9,.,TRBJ1-2,.,TGTGCCAGCAGCGTAGAATCGTATGGCTACACCTTC,CASSVESYGYTF
TRBV30,.,TRBJ2-7,TRBD1,TGTGCCTGGAGCTTGGGGACAGGGGCCGAGCAGTACTTC,CAWSLGTGAEQYF
TRBV4-3,.,TRBJ2-1,.,TGCGCCAGCAGCCAAGATGGCGGGGCCTACAATGAGCAGTTCTTC,CASSQDGGAYNEQFF
TRBV2,.,TRBJ2-1,TRBD2,TGTGCCAGCACCTCTCCCGGGACTAGCGTTAATGAGCAGTTCTTC,CASTSPGTSVNEQFF
TRBV29-1,.,TRBJ2-3,.,TGCAGCGAAATCAACACAGATACGCAGTATTTT,CSEINTDTQYF
TRBV12-5,.,TRBJ2-1,TRBD2,TGTGCTAGTGATCGTGGCGGGAGTGATTGGAATGAGCAGTTCTTC,CASDRGGSDWNEQFF
TRBV5-1,.,TRBJ2-3,.,TGCGCCAGCAGCTTGAGCGGGCCTAGCACAGATACGCAGTATTTT,CASSLSGPSTDTQYF
TRBV4-1,.,TRBJ2-5,TRBD2,TGCGCCAGCAGCCCCCTAGCGGGATCGGCGGAGACCCAGTACTTC,CASSPLAGSAETQYF
TRBV19,.,TRBJ2-1,TRBD2,TGTGCCAGTAACACCGGGACTAGCGGGAGAGAAGAGCAGTTCTTC,CASNTGTSGREEQFF
TRBV27,.,TRBJ2-7,TRBD1,TGTGCCAGCAGCCCGTCTACAGGGGCCTTCTCGTACGAGCAGTACTTC,CASSPSTGAFSYEQYF
TRBV14,.,TRBJ1-1,.,TGTGCCAGCAGCCAAGTAGGAGGGGCTGAAGCTTTCTTT,CASSQVGGAEAFF
TRBV6-6,.,TRBJ2-5,.,TGTGCCACCCGCCCCCGGACATTAGAGACCCAGTACTTC,CATRPRTLETQYF
TRBV11-2,.,TRBJ2-7,.,TGTGCCAGCAGCTTAGCGGCGACCTACGAGCAGTACTTC,CASSLAATYEQYF
TRBV9,once,TRBJ1-1,.,TGTGCCAGCAGCTCTATGGACAGTCTGGTCGCTGAAGCTTTCTTT,CASSSMDSLVAEAFF
TRBV6-5,.,TRBJ1-1,TRBD1,TGTGCCAGCAGTTTGGGACAGGGGTTGAAAGCTTTCTTT,CASSLGQGLKAFF